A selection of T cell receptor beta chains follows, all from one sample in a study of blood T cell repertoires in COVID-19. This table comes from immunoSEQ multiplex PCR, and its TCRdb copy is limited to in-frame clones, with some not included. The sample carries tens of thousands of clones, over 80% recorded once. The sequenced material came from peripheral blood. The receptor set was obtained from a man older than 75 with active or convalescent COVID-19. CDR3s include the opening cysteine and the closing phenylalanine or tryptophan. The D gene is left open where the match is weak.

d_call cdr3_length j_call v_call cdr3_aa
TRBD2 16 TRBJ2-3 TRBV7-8 CASRKELAGVTDTQYF
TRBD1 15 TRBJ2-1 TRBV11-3 CASSKRTGTINEQFF
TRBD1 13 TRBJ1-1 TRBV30 CAWSTGVNTEAFF
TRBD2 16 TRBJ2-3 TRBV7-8 CASSEFGGGVTDTQYF
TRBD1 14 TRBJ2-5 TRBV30 CAWSPGTGQETQYF
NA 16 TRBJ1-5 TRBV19 CASTPLSRGSNQPQHF
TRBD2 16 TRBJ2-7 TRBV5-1 CASTLGLAGGPNEQYF
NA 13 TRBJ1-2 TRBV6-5 CASSPQGSYGYTF
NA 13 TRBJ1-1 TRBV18 CASSPQAKTEAFF
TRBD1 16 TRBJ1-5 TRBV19 CASSIEGQGEGQPQHF
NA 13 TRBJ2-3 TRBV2 CAGGHGRTDTQYF
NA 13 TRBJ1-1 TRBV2 CASIEDRNTEAFF
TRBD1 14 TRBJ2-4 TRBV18 CASSSTDRMYIQYF
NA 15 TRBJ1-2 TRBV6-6 CASSSTGGDVLGYTF
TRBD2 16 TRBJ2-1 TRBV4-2 CASSQDLAGVMNEQFF
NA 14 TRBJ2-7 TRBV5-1 CASSFGGKNYEQYF
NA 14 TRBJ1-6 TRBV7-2 CASSLGTNNSPLHF
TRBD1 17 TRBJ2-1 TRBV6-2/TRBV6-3 CASSYSPDRGSIDEQFF
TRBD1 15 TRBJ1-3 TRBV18 CASSLDRGPGNTIYF
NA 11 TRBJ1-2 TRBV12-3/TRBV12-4 CASSRGDGYTF
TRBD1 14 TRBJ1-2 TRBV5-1 CASSFSGQSYGYTF
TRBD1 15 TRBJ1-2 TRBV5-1 CASSQGQGYDYGYTF
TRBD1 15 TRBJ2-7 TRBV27 CASSAYRGKSYEQYF
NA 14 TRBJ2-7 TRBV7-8 CASSLGRGTYEQYF
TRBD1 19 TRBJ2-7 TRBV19 CASRRGARQGKGPADEQYF
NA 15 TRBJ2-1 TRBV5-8 CASSLAPRVYNEQFF
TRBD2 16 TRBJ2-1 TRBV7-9 CASSSVRTSIRNEQFF
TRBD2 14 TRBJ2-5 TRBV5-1 CASSIGLAGETQYF
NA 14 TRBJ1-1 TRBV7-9 CASSLARGFAEAFF
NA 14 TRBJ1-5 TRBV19 CASSTGAGNQPQHF
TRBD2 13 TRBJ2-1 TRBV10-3 CASASGTYNEQFF
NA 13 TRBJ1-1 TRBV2 CASSGTAGTEAFF
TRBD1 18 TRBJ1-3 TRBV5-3 CARSLVPGQGAIENTIYF
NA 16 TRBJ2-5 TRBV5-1 CASSTGPAGAQETQYF
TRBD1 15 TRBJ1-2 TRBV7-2 CASSIHIQGAGGYTF
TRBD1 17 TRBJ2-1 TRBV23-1 CASSHKPPGQGMNEQFF
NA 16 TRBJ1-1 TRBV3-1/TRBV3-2 CASSRRSGGWDTEAFF
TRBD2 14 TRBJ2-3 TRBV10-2 CATQAGGTGGTQYF
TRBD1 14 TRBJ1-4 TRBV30 CAWTRRGGVEKLFF
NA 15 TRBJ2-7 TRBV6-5 CASSYSSAGSYEQYF